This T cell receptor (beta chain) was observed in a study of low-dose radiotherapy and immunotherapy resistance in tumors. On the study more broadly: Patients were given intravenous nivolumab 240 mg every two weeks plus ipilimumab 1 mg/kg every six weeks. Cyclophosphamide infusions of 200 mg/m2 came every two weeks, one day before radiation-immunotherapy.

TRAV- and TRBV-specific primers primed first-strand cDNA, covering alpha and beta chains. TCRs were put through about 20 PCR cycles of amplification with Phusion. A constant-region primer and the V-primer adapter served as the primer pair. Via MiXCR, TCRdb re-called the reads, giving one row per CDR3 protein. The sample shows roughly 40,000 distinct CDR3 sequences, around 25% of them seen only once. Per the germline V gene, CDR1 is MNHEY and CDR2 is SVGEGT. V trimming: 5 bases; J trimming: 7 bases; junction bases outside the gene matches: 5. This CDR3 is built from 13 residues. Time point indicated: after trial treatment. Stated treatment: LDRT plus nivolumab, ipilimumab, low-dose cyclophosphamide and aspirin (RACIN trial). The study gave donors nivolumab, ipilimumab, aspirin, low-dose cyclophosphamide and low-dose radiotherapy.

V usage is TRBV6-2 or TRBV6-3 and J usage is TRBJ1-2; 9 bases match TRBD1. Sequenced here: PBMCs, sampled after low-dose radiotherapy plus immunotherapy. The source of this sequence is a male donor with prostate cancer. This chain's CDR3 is CASSEGQGSGYTF. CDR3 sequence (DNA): TGTGCCAGCAGTGAGGGACAGGGAAGTGGCTACACCTTC.